A selection of T cell receptor beta chains follows, all from one sample in a study of identifying expanded T cells in peripheral blood. Produced via immunoSEQ multiplex PCR; TCRdb's table is partial and in-frame only. The sample has some 81,000 clones; 84% are singletons. Material for sequencing was blood. The receptors were gathered from a person aged 18-70 years in good health. Each CDR3 is given with its conserved first and last residue. A D gene is named only where the DNA matches it firmly. Only some rows state a clone size, as once, few, many or a class for expanded clones.

- - TRBJ2-7 TRBV7-2 TGTGCCAGCAGCTTAGCGCCGGACACCTACGAGCAGTACTTC CASSLAPDTYEQYF
few - TRBJ2-3 TRBV6-6 TGTGCCAGCAGCCCCCGCGTTGCAGATACGCAGTATTTT CASSPRVADTQYF
- TRBD2 TRBJ2-2 TRBV5-1 TGCGCCAGCAGTGCGGGGACTAGCGCCGACGCCGGGGAGCTGTTTTTT CASSAGTSADAGELFF
- TRBD1 TRBJ1-2 TRBV9 TGTGCCAGCAGGGGGGGACAGTTCGGCTACACCTTC CASRGGQFGYTF
- TRBD1 TRBJ2-3 TRBV11-2 TGTGCCAGCAGCCCTGGACAGGCCCGCACAGATACGCAGTATTTT CASSPGQARTDTQYF
- TRBD2 TRBJ2-1 TRBV7-8 TGTGCCAGCAGCTTAGTTCCTTCGGCTAGCGGGATCTATGAGCAGTTCTTC CASSLVPSASGIYEQFF
- - TRBJ2-3 TRBV7-2 TGTGCCAGCAGCTGGGCAGGGCCCGACACAGATACGCAGTATTTT CASSWAGPDTDTQYF
- TRBD1 TRBJ2-3 TRBV7-9 TGTGCCAGCAGCTTAGGGACAGGCCACTTCTCGCGCACAGATACGCAGTATTTT CASSLGTGHFSRTDTQYF
- TRBD1 TRBJ2-2 TRBV4-1 TGCGCCAGCAGCCAAACACAGGGGGATATTTCCGGGGAGCTGTTTTTT CASSQTQGDISGELFF
- TRBD1 TRBJ2-7 TRBV7-2 TGTGCCAGCAGCTTAAGTGGGACAGGGGCGAGCGAGCAGTACTTC CASSLSGTGASEQYF
- TRBD1 TRBJ1-5 TRBV11-2 TGTGCCAGCAGCTTGGGACAGCTAGAGCAGCCCCAGCATTTT CASSLGQLEQPQHF